These 10 T cell receptor beta chains were sequenced from one sample in a study of T-cell reconstitution after alpha-beta-depleted transplantation in children. Study findings and constraints: Reportedly, alpha-beta T cells present about two months post-transplant originated from several hundred expanded clones of graft origin.

Molecular barcoding with unique molecular identifiers was used for the TCRbeta library. TCRdb independently ran MiXCR on the PCR reads; one entry per CDR3 protein. The sample gives about 32,000 distinct CDR3 sequences, approximately 6.9% of which show up once; roughly 30% is in the top ten. These receptors have no identified antigens. The input for sequencing was peripheral blood, taken 60 days after TCRalphabeta/CD19-depleted stem cell transplant. These receptor sequences come from a child less than two years old who had a stem cell transplant for acute myeloid leukemia, so the T cells may come from the graft donor.

In its sample, this clonotype was seen many times. This sequence joins TRBV20-1 and TRBJ2-7; D may be TRBD1 (6 bases). The germline V and J ends were trimmed by 6 bases and 2 bases, with 17 bases remaining between them. Per the germline V gene, CDR1 is DFQATT and CDR2 is SNEGSKA (reference sequence). The CDR3 length is 14 residues. CDR3 in DNA: TGCAGTGCCGAGCGCCTACAGGGCACCTACGAGCAGTACTTC. Amino acid sequence: CSAERLQGTYEQYF.

This clonotype has at least ten counts. The rearrangement links TRBV5-1 to TRBJ1-1; D is possibly TRBD1 (5 bases). The germline gives CDR1 SGHRS, CDR2 YFSETQ. V lost 6 bases, J lost 0 bases, and 21 bases lay in between. The CDR3 contains 17 residues. The CDR3 DNA follows: TGCGCCAGCAAGCAGGATCGACAGAGAAGGATGAACACTGAAGCTTTCTTT. Translated: CASKQDRQRRMNTEAFF.

Ten or more counts support this clonotype. The rearrangement links TRBV7-6 to TRBJ2-3, with a tentative D call TRBD1 (6 bases). The CDR3 is 15 amino acids. The germline CDR1 and CDR2 sequences are SGHVS and FNYEAQ. The V gene lost 2 bases and the J gene lost 1 base, with 10 bases spanning the gap. The CDR3 loop reads CASSLTGYGTDTQYF. DNA for the CDR3: TGTGCCAGCAGCTTAACAGGGTATGGCACAGATACGCAGTATTTT.

This clonotype was observed at least ten times. V and J are TRBV15 and TRBJ2-1, with D maybe TRBD2 (9 bases). CDR1 is LNHNV, CDR2 YYDKDF, per germline (reference sequence). This CDR3 spans 16 amino acids. With 0 bases removed from V and 6 bases from J, the gap between germline ends came to 15 bases. As DNA, the CDR3 is TGTGCCACCAGCAGAGAATCTAGCGGGACAGGCAATGAGCAGTTCTTC. This translates into CATSRESSGTGNEQFF.

There are many counts of this clonotype. This chain joins TRBV25-1 and TRBJ1-4, with D tentatively TRBD1 (5 bases). Germline V CDR1 and CDR2: MGHDK, SYGVNS. The V gene lost 3 bases and the J gene lost 5 bases, with 13 bases spanning the gap. CDR3 length: 15 residues. The CDR3 bases are TGTGCCAGCAGTGAGCTACAGGCCCCCAATGAAAAACTGTTTTTT. This gives the protein CASSELQAPNEKLFF.

This clonotype was seen repeatedly, ten times or more. The chain uses TRBV7-9 and TRBJ2-3; TRBD2 might be the D (7 bases). Trimming took 1 base from V and 0 from J, leaving 14 bases between them. Germline V gives CDR1 SEHNR, CDR2 FQNEAQ (reference sequence). This CDR3 spans 17 amino acids. As DNA, the CDR3 is TGTGCCAGCAGCTTAGTGAGGGCGGGGGCTAGCACAGATACGCAGTATTTT. This encodes CASSLVRAGASTDTQYF.

This clonotype was recorded at least ten times. The chain has TRBV5-1 and TRBJ2-1, with 12 nucleotides matching TRBD2. Germline loops: CDR1 SGHRS, CDR2 YFSETQ. CDR3 length equals 15 residues. Losses at the gene ends were 0 bases for V and 7 bases for J; bases not matched to a gene: 2. The CDR3 sequence is CASSLAGLAGNEQFF. CDR3 nucleotides: TGCGCCAGCAGCTTGGCAGGACTAGCGGGGAATGAGCAGTTCTTC. The whole variable domain, remainder taken from reference TRBV5-1 and TRBJ2-1, is KAGVTQTPRYLIKTRGQQVTLSCSPISGHRSVSWYQQTPGQGLQFLFEYFSETQRNKGNFPGRFSGRQFSNSRSEMNVSTLELGDSALYLCASSLAGLAGNEQFFGPGTRLTVL.

This clonotype appeared many times. The J gene is TRBJ2-5, the V gene TRBV7-6; 7 bases agree with TRBD1. The germline V gene has CDR1 SGHVS and CDR2 FNYEAQ. The CDR3 covers 18 residues. Trimming at V came to 2 bases and at J to 1 base, leaving 13 bases not matched to a gene. The chain's CDR3 is CASSLSFGQGGPQETQYF. The DNA of the CDR3 is TGTGCCAGCAGCTTATCGTTCGGACAAGGGGGCCCCCAAGAGACCCAGTACTTC.

The sample holds many counts of this clonotype. CDR3 DNA: TGTGCCAGCAGTTTTCGGCGGGAGGACACCGGGGAGCTGTTTTTT. It encodes CASSFRREDTGELFF. This rearrangement joins TRBV28 to TRBJ2-2, with 8 bases fitting TRBD2. The V gene's germline CDR1 is MDHEN and CDR2 SYDVKM. Trimming took 3 bases from V and 3 from J; bases not matched to a gene: 3. CDR3 length: 15 residues.

This clonotype was counted ten times or more. The V call is TRBV5-6, the J call TRBJ2-2; D is unresolved. This CDR3 is built from 15 residues. CDR1 SGHDT and CDR2 YYEEEE come from the germline V gene. V was trimmed by 5 bases and J by 4 bases, leaving 15 bases between them. Written as DNA, the CDR3 is TGTGCCAGCAGTTTGCTAGGGATCGTCACCGGGGAGCTGTTTTTT. Its translation is CASSLLGIVTGELFF.